This T cell receptor beta chain was identified in a study of cytomegalovirus exposure and HLA in healthy donors. PCR was performed using 60 Vbeta and 13 Jbeta primers. Only in-frame clones appear in the TCRdb table, and some are missing; sequencing was by immunoSEQ multiplex PCR. The data contain 150,000 or so clones, more than 65% of them seen just once; the ten biggest clones take up about 1.5%. The CDR3 contains 15 residues. Germline CDR1 is SNHLY and CDR2 is FYNNEI. The V and J ends lost 3 bases and 5 bases, in that order; junction bases with no gene match: 9. Whole-study results and caveats: Accurate predictions that matched the HLA-A and HLA-B alleles of most subjects were reportedly made from TCR beta sequences. A later analysis reportedly found that, within productive TCRs, an Asian-associated ancestry cluster had fewer N-insertions than the mean observed across the 666 donors. It was shown in a later analysis that HLA-associated TCR beta chains were more clonally expanded than other, equally common chains.

Comments on this clone: Its antigen remains unidentified.

The chain is built from TRBV2 and TRBJ2-5; TRBD2 aligns across 7 bases. This sequence was found in a male donor in good health and CMV-seronegative. The sample consisted of PBMCs. CDR3 DNA sequence: TGTGCCAGCAGTGACCTGACTAGCCAGGTGGAGACCCAGTACTTC. Encoded protein: CASSDLTSQVETQYF.